This T cell receptor beta chain is from a study of blood T cell repertoires in COVID-19. Across the whole study: The United States, Italy and Spain provided the acute and convalescent COVID-19 samples.

The data were produced by immunoSEQ multiplex PCR, yet TCRdb's version contains in-frame clones alone and is incomplete. Altogether some 190,000 clones are present, about 80% being singletons, with the ten largest covering around 6.9%. The receptor's source is a man aged 60-69 years with acute or convalescent COVID-19. Sequencing input: peripheral blood.

Written as DNA, the CDR3 is TGTGCCAGCAGCCACCAAGGCGGGATGGCTCAGCCCCAGCATTTT. Translated, it gives CASSHQGGMAQPQHF. The chain is built from TRBV3-1 (or the pseudogene TRBV3-2) and TRBJ1-5; unclear D gene. Germline V gene sequence: CDR1 LGHDT, CDR2 YNNKEL (reference sequence). Trimming stripped 3 bases from V and 6 bases from J, with 15 bases between. CDR3 length: 15 amino acids.